Included here is one T cell receptor beta chain sequence, with context. No cognate antigen has been identified for it. Nothing much larger sits one base from this clone, and base qualities are not available. The donors were roughly 40 Caucasian individuals from Russia, aged roughly 6 to 90 years, who were systemically healthy. Approximately 10 milliliters of peripheral blood were collected from each donor into EDTA-treated Vacutainer tubes. Ficoll-Paque density-gradient centrifugation was used to isolate PBMCs, with at least 6 million per sample. Trizol reagent was used to extract total RNA from PBMCs, with at least 6 micrograms per sample. The percentages of naive CD45RAhigh/CD27high T cells were determined by flow cytometry on a PBMC aliquot from every donor. This record belongs to a study of blood T cells in healthy people across ages (dated by TCRdb to between 2014 and 2017). Regarding the research as a whole: In model experiments, template switching captured roughly one uniquely barcoded TCR beta cDNA molecule for every two T cells. Four age groups were formed from the donors: young (average approximately 16 years), middle-aged (approximately 40), aged (about 62) and long-lived (approximately 78). Two additional independent replicas of 1 million unique cDNA reads from the same blood draw were analyzed for two donors (one aged 18 to 29 and one aged 80 or older). The study measured age-related changes in TCR beta repertoire diversity using deep sequencing normalized with unique cDNA molecular identifiers. To avoid experimental bias, donors of different ages were spread randomly across the sequencing lanes. The investigation overall reported the following: Because donor CMV infection status was unknown, age-related changes in expanded clonotypes were potentially confounded. Observed TCR beta diversity per million T cells fell roughly linearly with age, and a significant reduction was already apparent by age roughly 40. Total diversity estimates from one million sequenced T cells were considered lower bounds and underestimates. Bulk unsorted PBMC profiling prevented conclusive comparison of naive and antigen-experienced compartments. Compared with the aged group, the long-lived group had more naive CD4+ T cells, fewer expanded clones and increased TCR diversity, suggesting age selection. There was a strong correlation between observed TCR beta diversity and the percentage of naive T cells measured by flow cytometry.

The library was generated by 5' RACE. The second PCR ran for about 7 to 11 cycles and used a J-beta primer mix along with a sample-barcoded 5' primer. A unique molecular identifier was introduced onto each TCR beta cDNA molecule by a template-switch 5' adaptor carrying 12 random nucleotides. At least 2.5 million CDR3-containing paired-end reads were obtained from each sample. First-strand cDNA synthesis was performed from all RNA using the Mint cDNA synthesis kit, with priming by a TRBC-specific oligonucleotide. Following uracil-DNA glycosylase treatment, all cDNA underwent a first 18-cycle PCR with the universal primers M1SS and BC2_uni_R. In the paper's pipeline: For normalization, 1 million high-quality reads, each with a distinct molecular identifier, were randomly selected from each sample. Reads sharing molecular identifiers were discarded rather than binned into consensus sequences. CDR3 identification, clonotype clustering and error correction used MiTCR with a Q25 quality threshold and the strictest error-elimination algorithm. A nonparametric unseen species model using Euler transformation provided a lower-bound estimate of total TCR beta diversity. TCRdb cleaned the public reads at Q25 with fastp, built clones with MiXCR and kept in-frame beta chains. Each entry is one CDR3 protein sequence, shown with its most common DNA and genes. These V and J calls derive from TCRdb rather than the authors' analysis. The table for this sample lists 1.5 million to 2 million distinct CDR3 sequences; roughly two fifths of them were counted only once. The ten most abundant clones make up 23% of the sample.

After removal of 4 bases from V and 4 bases from J, the junction retains 6 bases not matched to a gene. The CDR1 and CDR2 encoded by the germline V gene are SGHTA and FQGNSA. The CDR3, from cysteine to phenylalanine, totals 15 residues. This entry keeps only the CDR3 DNA: 45 bases, framed from base 1. The sample taken for sequencing was blood. The clonotype comes from a human donor in good health. The rearranged chain carries TRBV7-2 and TRBJ2-3, and 9 junction bases match TRBD2. The sequenced DNA is TGTGCCAGCAGCTGGGCGGGGGGGGTCCCAGATACGCAGTATTTT. It translates as CASSWAGGVPDTQYF. The full variable domain, with segments outside the CDR3 supplied by the reference TRBV7-2 and TRBJ2-3 proteins, appears as GAGVSQSPSNKVTEKGKDVELRCDPISGHTALYWYRQSLGQGLEFLIYFQGNSAPDKSGLPSDRFSAERTGGSVSTLTIQRTQQEDSAVYLCASSWAGGVPDTQYFGPGTRLTVL.